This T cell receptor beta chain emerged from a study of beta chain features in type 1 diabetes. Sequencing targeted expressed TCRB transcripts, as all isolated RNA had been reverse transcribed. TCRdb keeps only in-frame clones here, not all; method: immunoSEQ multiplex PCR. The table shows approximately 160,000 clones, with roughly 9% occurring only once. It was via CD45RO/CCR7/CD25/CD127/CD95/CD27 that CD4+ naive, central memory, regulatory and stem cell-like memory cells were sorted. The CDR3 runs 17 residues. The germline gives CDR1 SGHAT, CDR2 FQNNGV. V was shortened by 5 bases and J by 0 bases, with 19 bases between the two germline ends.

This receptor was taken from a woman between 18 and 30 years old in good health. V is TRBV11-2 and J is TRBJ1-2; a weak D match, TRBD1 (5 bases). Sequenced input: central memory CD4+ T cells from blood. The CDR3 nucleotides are TGTGCCAGCAGCCACTTAGGGGCCCTGAGAACTAACTATGGCTACACCTTC. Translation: CASSHLGALRTNYGYTF.